Included here is one T cell receptor beta chain sequence, with context. The sample originates from a study of radiation and T cells in renal cell carcinoma. The time point was: blood 2 weeks post-SBRT. Indicated treatment: 15 Gy SBRT to primary tumor, nephrectomy 4 weeks later. TCRdb keeps only in-frame clones here, not all; method: immunoSEQ multiplex PCR. The sample lists 150,000 to 190,000 clones; approximately 90% were seen once. The germline gives CDR1 SQVTM, CDR2 ANQGSEA. The CDR3 is made up of 15 amino acids. Trimming removed 6 bases from V and 8 bases from J; junction bases left unmatched: 13. The rearrangement uses TRBV29-1 and TRBJ1-2; 12 bases map to TRBD1. This clonotype was sampled from a woman aged 50 to 65 with renal cell carcinoma. This material consisted of blood, taken from a patient whose treatment included radiotherapy and nephrectomy. The DNA of the CDR3 is TGCAGCGTCAAATTTCCGGGACAGGGGGCGGGCGGCTACACCTTC. Protein: CSVKFPGQGAGGYTF. The whole variable domain, filled in from reference TRBV29-1 and TRBJ1-2, reads SAVISQKPSRDICQRGTSLTIQCQVDSQVTMMFWYRQQPGQSLTLIATANQGSEATYESGFVIDKFPISRPNLTFSTLTVSNMSPEDSSIYLCSVKFPGQGAGGYTFGSGTRLTVV.